Included here is one T cell receptor (beta chain) sequence, with context. Under the authors' procedure: Reference gene primers were amplified, and this amplification served to estimate nucleated cell counts. The assay was immunoSEQ multiplex PCR, and TCRdb's table has in-frame clones only and misses some. V and J calls and clone size are as listed in that table; D and trimming were resolved from the DNA. The sample has more than 70,000 clones; about 80% are singletons. The record originates from a study of blood T cell repertoires in COVID-19. Whole-study context: Samples representing acute and convalescent COVID-19 were sourced from the United States, Italy and Spain. PBMCs, B-cell-depleted T cells, or T cells provided the cDNA or gDNA that made up the material.

The length of the CDR3 is 14 residues. Unmatched junction bases numbered 6, after V lost 6 bases and J lost 6 bases. Germline CDR1 and CDR2: SGHTA and FQGTGA. The chain has TRBV7-3 and TRBJ2-2; TRBD2 aligns across 8 bases. This TCR came from a woman in her 70s with acute or convalescent COVID-19. Sequenced input: peripheral blood. CDR3 nucleotide sequence: TGTGCCAGCAGATCCATAGCGGGATCCGGGGAGCTGTTTTTT. It yields the protein CASRSIAGSGELFF.